The present T cell receptor (beta chain) was sequenced within a study of blood T cell repertoires in COVID-19. Those who participated ranged in age from about 18 to 89 years and resided in roughly 26 US areas. Cohort placement rested on clinical history that participants reported themselves. Cohort 3 recovered donors had two negative PCRs, clearance, or symptom resolution. The CDR3 has 14 amino acids. CDR1 is SGHRS and CDR2 is YFSETQ in the germline V gene. V was cut by 4 bases and J by 8 bases, with 15 bases left in between. Per the original methods: Amplification from reference gene primers served as the basis for estimated nucleated cell counts. The protocol was immunoSEQ multiplex PCR, while the TCRdb copy is restricted to in-frame clones and leaves out a portion. Clone size and the V and J calls come from that table; the DNA yielded D and trimming. This table has about 330,000 clones, 85% to 90% appearing once.

This clonotype originated in a woman aged 18-29 years who had recovered from COVID-19. Source material: PBMCs or T cells enriched from blood (not recorded which). The chain uses TRBV5-1 and TRBJ1-4, with D possibly matching TRBD1 (6 bases). The CDR3 sequence: CASSLRGLEEKLFF. The CDR3 DNA sequence: TGCGCCAGCAGCCTCAGGGGATTAGAAGAAAAACTGTTTTTT.